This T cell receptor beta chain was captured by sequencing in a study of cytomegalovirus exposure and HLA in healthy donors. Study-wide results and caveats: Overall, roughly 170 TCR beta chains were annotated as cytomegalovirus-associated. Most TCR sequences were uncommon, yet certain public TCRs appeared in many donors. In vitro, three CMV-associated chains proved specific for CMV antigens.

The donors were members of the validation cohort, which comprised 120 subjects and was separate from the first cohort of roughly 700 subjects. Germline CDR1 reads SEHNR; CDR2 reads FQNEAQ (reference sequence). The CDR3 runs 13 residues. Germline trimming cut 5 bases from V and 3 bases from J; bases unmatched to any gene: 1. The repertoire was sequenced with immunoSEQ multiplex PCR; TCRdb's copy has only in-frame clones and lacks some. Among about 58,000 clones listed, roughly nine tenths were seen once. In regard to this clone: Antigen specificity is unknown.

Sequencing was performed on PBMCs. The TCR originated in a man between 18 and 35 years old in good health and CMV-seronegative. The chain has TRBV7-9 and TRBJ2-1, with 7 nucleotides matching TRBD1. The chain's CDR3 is CASSGDSYNEQFF. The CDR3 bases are TGTGCCAGCAGCGGGGACAGCTACAATGAGCAGTTCTTC.